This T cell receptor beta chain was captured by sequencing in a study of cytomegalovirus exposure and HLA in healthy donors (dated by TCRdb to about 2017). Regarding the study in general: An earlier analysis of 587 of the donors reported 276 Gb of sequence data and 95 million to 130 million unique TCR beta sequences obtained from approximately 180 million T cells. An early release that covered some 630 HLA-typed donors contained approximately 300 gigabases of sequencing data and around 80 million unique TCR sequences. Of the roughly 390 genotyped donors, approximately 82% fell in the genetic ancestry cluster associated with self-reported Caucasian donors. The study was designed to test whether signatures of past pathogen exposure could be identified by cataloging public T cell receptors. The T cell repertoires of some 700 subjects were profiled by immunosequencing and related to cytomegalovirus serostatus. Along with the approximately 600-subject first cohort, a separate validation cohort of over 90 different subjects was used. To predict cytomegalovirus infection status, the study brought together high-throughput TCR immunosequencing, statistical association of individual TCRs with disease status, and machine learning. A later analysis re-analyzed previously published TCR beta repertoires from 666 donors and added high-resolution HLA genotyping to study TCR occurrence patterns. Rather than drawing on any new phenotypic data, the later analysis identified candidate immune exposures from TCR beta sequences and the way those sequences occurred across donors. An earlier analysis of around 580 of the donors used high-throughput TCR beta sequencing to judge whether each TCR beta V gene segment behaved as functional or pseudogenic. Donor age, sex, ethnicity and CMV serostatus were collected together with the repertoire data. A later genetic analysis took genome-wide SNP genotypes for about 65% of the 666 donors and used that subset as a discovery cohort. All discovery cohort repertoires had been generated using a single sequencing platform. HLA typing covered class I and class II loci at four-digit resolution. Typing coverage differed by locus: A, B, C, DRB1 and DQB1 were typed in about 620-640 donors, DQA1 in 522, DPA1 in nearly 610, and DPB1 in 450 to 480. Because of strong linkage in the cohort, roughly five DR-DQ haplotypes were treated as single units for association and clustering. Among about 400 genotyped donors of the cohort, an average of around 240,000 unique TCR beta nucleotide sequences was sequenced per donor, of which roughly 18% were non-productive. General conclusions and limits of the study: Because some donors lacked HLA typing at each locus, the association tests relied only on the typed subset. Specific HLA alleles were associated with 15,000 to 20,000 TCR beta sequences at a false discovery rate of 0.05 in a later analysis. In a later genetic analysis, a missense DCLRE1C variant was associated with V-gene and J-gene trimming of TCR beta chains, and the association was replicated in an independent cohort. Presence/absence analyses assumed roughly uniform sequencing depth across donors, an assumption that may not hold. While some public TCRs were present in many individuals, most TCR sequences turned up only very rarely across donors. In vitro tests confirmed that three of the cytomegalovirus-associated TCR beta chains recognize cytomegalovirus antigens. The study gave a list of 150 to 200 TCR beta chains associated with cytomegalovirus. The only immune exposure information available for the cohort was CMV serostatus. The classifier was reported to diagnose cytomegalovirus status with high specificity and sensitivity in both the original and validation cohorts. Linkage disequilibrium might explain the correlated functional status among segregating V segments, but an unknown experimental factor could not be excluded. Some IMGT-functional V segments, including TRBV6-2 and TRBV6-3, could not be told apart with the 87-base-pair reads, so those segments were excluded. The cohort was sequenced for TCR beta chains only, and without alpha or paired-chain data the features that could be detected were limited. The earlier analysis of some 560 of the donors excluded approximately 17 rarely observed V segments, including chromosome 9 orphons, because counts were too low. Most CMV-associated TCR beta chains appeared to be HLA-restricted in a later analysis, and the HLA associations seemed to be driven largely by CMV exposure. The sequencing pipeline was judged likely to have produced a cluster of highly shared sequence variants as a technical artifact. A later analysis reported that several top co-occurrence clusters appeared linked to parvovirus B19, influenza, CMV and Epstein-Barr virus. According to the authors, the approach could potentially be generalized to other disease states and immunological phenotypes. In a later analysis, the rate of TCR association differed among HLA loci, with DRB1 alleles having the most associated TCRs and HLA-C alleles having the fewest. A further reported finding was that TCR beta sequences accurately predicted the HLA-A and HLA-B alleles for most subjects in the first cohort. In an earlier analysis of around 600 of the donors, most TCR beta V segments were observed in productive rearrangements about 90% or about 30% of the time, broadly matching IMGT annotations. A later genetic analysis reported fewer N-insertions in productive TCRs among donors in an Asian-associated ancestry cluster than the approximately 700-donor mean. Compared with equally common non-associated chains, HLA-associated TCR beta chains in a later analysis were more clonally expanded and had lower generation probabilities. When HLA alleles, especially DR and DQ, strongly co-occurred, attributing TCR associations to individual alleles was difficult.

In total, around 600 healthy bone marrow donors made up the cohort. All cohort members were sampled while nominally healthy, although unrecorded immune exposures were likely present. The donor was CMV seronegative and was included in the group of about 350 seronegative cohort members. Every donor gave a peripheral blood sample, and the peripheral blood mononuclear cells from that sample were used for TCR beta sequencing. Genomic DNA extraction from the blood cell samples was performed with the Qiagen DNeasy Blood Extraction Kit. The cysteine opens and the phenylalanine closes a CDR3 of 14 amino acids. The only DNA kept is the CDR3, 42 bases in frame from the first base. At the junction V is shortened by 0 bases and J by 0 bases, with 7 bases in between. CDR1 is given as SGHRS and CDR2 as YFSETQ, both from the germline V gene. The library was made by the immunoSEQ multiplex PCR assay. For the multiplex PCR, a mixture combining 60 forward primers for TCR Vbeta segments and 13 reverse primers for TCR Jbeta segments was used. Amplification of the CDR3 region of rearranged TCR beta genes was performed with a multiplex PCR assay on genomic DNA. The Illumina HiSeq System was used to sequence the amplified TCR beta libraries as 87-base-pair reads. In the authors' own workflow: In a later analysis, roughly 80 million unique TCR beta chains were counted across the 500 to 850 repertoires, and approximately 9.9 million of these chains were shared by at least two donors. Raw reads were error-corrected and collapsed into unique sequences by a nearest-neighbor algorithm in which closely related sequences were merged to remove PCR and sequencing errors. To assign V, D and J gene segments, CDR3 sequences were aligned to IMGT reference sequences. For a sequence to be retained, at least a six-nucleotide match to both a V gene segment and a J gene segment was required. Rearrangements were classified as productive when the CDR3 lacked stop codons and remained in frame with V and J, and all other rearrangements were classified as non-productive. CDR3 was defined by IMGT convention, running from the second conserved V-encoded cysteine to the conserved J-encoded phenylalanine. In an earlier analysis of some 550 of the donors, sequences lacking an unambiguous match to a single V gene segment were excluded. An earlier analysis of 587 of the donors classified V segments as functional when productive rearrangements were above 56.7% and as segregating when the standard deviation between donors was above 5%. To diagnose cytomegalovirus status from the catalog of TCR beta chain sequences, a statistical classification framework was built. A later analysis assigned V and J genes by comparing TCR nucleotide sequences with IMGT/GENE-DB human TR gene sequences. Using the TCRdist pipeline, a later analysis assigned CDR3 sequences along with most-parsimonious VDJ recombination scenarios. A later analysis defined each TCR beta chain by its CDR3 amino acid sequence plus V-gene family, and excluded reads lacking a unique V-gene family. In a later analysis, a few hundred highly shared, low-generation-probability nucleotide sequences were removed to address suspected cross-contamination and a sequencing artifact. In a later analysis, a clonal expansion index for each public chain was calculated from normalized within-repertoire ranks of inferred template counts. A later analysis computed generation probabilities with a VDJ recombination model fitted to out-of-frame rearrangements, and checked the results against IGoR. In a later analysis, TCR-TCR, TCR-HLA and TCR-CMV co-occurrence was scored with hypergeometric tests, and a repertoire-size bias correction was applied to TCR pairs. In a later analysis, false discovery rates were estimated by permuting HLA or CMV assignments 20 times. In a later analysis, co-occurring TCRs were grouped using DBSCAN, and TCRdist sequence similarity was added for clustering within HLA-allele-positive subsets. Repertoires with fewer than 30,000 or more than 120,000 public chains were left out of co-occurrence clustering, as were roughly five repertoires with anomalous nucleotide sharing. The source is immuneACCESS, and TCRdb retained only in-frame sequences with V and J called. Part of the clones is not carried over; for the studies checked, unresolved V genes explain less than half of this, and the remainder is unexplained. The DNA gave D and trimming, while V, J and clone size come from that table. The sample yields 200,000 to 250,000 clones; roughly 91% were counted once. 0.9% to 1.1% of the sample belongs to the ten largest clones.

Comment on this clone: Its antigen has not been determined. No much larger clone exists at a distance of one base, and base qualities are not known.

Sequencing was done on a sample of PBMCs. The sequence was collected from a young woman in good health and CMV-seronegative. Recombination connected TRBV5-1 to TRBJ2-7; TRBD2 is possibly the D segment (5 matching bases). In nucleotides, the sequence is TGCGCCAGCAGCTTGGAGCGGACCTCCTACGAGCAGTACTTC. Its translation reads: CASSLERTSYEQYF. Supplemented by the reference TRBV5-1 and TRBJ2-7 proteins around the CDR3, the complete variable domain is KAGVTQTPRYLIKTRGQQVTLSCSPISGHRSVSWYQQTPGQGLQFLFEYFSETQRNKGNFPGRFSGRQFSNSRSEMNVSTLELGDSALYLCASSLERTSYEQYFGPGTRLTVT.